Following are 12 T cell receptor beta chains from one sample sequenced in a study of identical twins. TCRdb redid the calling of the 5' RACE reads with MiXCR, one entry per CDR3 protein. The sample includes 400,000 to 600,000 distinct CDR3 sequences, around 22% seen only once; the top ten take about 0.5%. This sample was also put to use in a study of yellow fever vaccine responses in identical twins.

Sequenced: CD4+ T cells sorted from blood. The receptor set was obtained from a woman aged 18-30 years in good health.

V and J are TRBV10-3 and TRBJ2-7, with TRBD2 as a possible D gene (6 bases). V gave up 10 bases and J gave up 5 bases, with 24 bases separating them. The CDR3 sequence is 15 residues long. Germline loops: CDR1 ENHRY, CDR2 SYGVKD. This CDR3 is CATGARAGPQDEQYF. CDR3 in DNA: TGTGCCACCGGGGCGAGGGCGGGACCCCAAGACGAGCAGTACTTC.

This chain uses TRBV24-1 with TRBJ2-1, with 8 bases identical to TRBD1. This CDR3 comprises 16 residues. V lost 0 bases, J lost 9 bases, and 9 bases stayed unmatched. From germline, CDR1 is KGHDR and CDR2 SFDVKD. The CDR3 sequence is CATSDLRTGSVSEQFF. The CDR3 nucleotides are TGTGCCACCAGTGATTTGCGGACAGGGTCTGTCAGTGAGCAGTTCTTC.

J is TRBJ1-6 and V is TRBV28; D possibly corresponds to TRBD1 (5 bases). CDR1 and CDR2 (germline): MDHEN, SYDVKM. The CDR3 is made up of 14 amino acids. V lost 6 bases and J 7 bases, leaving 13 bases between the germline ends. The chain's CDR3 is CASRATGGNSPLHF. In DNA, the CDR3 is TGTGCCAGCAGGGCGACGGGGGGAAATTCACCCCTCCACTTT.

The chain couples TRBV15 to TRBJ1-5; 7 bases fit TRBD1. V was pared by 3 bases and J by 3 bases, with 5 bases of the junction left unmatched. The length of the CDR3 is 15 residues. Germline-derived CDR1 and CDR2 are LNHNV and YYDKDF (reference sequence). CDR3 protein: CATSSGQANNQPQHF. The CDR3 DNA is TGTGCCACCAGCAGCGGACAGGCTAACAATCAGCCCCAGCATTTT.

This clonotype was recorded a few times. The CDR3 bases are TGTGCCAGCAGCAAGAGGGATACGCAGTATTTT. It specifies CASSKRDTQYF. This chain uses TRBV5-4 with TRBJ2-3; no firm D call. The CDR3 runs 11 residues. Germline loops: CDR1 SGHNT, CDR2 YYREEE (reference sequence). V was pared by 4 bases and J by 6 bases, with 6 bases between.

This clonotype was counted only a few times. V gene TRBV10-3 combines with J gene TRBJ2-3, with 9 positions matching TRBD2. Germline V gene data show CDR1 as ENHRY and CDR2 as SYGVKD. V dropped 10 bases and J dropped 0; count of bases not matched to a gene: 17. The CDR3 is 18 amino acids. CDR3 residues: CATRLAEQRGASTDTQYF. As DNA, the CDR3 is TGTGCCACCAGACTAGCGGAACAACGTGGGGCTAGCACAGATACGCAGTATTTT.

The rearrangement joins TRBV7-9 to TRBJ2-2; TRBD1 agrees at 7 bases. The germline gives CDR1 SEHNR, CDR2 FQNEAQ (reference sequence). This CDR3 contains 17 residues. V lost 5 bases, J lost 0 bases, and 9 bases stayed unmatched. CDR3 residues: CASSLIPGQPNTGELFF. The DNA for the CDR3 is TGTGCCAGCAGCCTAATCCCGGGACAGCCGAACACCGGGGAGCTGTTTTTT.

The chain couples TRBV20-1 to TRBJ1-1; D may be TRBD1 (6 bases). Germline values: CDR1 DFQATT, CDR2 SNEGSKA (reference sequence). CDR3 length: 14 residues. V was pared by 2 bases and J by 0 bases, with 10 bases between. The CDR3 region is CSARPGTLNTEAFF. DNA of the CDR3: TGCAGTGCTAGACCAGGGACATTGAACACTGAAGCTTTCTTT.

The V call is TRBV12-3 or TRBV12-4, the J call TRBJ2-2; D remains unclear. V dropped 3 bases and J dropped 6 bases, with 11 bases sitting between them. The CDR3 is 14 residues long. CDR3 sequence (DNA): TGTGCCAGCAGTTTTGGTCCTCCCGCCGGGGAGCTGTTTTTT. It translates to CASSFGPPAGELFF.

The CDR3 is CASSHPHPGLGHGYTF. The CDR3 region has the DNA TGCGCCAGCAGCCACCCCCACCCGGGCCTTGGCCATGGCTACACCTTC. The chain carries TRBV4-1 and TRBJ1-2; D call uncertain. Germline CDR1 and CDR2: MGHRA and YSYEKL. This CDR3 is built from 16 residues. Trimming pared 3 bases from V and 6 bases from J, leaving 20 bases between.

This clonotype has at least ten counts. The rearrangement links TRBV29-1 to TRBJ2-5, with 10 positions matching TRBD2. CDR1 and CDR2 from the germline V gene are SQVTM and ANQGSEA. The length of the CDR3 is 15 residues. V gave up 6 bases and J gave up 1 base; unmatched junction bases: 8. CDR3 sequence (DNA): TGCAGCGTCCGCCCGGGACTAGCGATCCAAGAGACCCAGTACTTC. The encoded protein is CSVRPGLAIQETQYF.

The CDR3 coding sequence is TGTGCCAGCGGCCAAGAGGGAGCCAAAAACATTCAGTACTTC. This codes for CASGQEGAKNIQYF. The chain employs TRBV2 and TRBJ2-4; perhaps TRBD2 as D (5 bases). The CDR3 is 14 amino acids. Trimming took off 8 bases at V and 0 bases at J, with 11 bases between the two ends. Germline lookup yields CDR1 SNHLY and CDR2 FYNNEI.